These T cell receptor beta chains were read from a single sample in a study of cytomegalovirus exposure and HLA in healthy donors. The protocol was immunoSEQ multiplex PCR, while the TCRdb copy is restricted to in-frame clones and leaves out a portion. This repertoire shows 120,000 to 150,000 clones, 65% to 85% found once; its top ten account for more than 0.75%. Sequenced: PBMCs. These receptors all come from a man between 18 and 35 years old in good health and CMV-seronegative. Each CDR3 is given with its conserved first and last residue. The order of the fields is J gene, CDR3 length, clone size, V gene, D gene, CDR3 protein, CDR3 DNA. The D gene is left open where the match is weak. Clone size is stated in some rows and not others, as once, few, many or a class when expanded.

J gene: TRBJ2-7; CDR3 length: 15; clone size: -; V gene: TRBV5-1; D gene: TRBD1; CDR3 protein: CASSVQGAISYEQYF; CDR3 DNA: TGCGCCAGCAGCGTTCAGGGGGCAATATCCTACGAGCAGTACTTC
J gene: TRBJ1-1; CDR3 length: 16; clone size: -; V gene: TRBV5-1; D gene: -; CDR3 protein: CASSLVSGTENTEAFF; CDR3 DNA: TGCGCCAGCAGCTTGGTTTCCGGAACAGAGAACACTGAAGCTTTCTTT
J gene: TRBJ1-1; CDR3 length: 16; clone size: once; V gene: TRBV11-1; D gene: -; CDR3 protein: CASSRLGGGLNTEAFF; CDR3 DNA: TGTGCCAGCAGCCGCCTGGGCGGGGGCCTGAACACTGAAGCTTTCTTT
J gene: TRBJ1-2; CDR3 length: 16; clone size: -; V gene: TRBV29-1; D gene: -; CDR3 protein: CSVERQYGGSNYGYTF; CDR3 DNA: TGCAGCGTTGAAAGGCAATACGGCGGGTCTAACTATGGCTACACCTTC
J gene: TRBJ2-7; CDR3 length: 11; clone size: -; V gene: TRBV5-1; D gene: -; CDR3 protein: CASSLGYEQYF; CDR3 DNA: TGCGCCAGCAGCCTCGGCTACGAGCAGTACTTC
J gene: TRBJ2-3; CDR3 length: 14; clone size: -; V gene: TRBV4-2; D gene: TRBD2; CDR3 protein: CASSPRPGGDTQYF; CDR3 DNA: TGTGCCAGCAGCCCCCGACCGGGGGGAGATACGCAGTATTTT
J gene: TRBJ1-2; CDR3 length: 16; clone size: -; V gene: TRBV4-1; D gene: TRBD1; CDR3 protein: CASSQLTQGAKDGYTF; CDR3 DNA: TGCGCCAGCAGCCAACTGACGCAGGGGGCAAAGGATGGCTACACCTTC
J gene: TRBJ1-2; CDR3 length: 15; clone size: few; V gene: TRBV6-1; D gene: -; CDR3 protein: CASSEATGTIRGYTF; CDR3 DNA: TGTGCCAGCAGCGAGGCCACAGGGACAATTAGGGGCTACACCTTC
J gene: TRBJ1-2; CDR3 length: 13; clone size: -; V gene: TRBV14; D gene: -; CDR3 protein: CASSQDSVYGYTF; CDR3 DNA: TGTGCCAGCAGCCAAGATTCCGTCTATGGCTACACCTTC
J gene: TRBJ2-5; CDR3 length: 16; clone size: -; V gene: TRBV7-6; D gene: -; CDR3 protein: CASSNKIRGWPETQYF; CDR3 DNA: TGTGCCAGCAGCAATAAAATCAGGGGCTGGCCAGAGACCCAGTACTTC
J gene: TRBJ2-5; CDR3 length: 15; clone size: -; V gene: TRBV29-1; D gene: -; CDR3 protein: CSVEDNDPKRETQYF; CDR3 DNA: TGCAGCGTTGAAGATAACGACCCTAAGAGGGAGACCCAGTACTTC
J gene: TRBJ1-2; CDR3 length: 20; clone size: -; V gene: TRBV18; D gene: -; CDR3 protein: CASSPVEITTTTAPIYGYTF; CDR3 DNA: TGTGCCAGCTCACCAGTGGAGATAACTACCACGACAGCACCCATCTATGGCTACACCTTC